The clone carrying this T cell receptor (beta chain) was picked up a small number of times. The target antigen is unknown. CDR3 regions were amplified by Arm-PCR using iRepertoire HTBI primers to build TCR beta libraries. Each CDR3 protein is one row after TCRdb ran MiXCR on the multiplex PCR reads. Of about 560,000 distinct CDR3 sequences listed, about 16% are singletons. The sample's time point: newly diagnosed GD, antithyroid drugs for less than 3 months. PBMC-derived RNA was used for the TCR library. The V end was cut by 4 bases, the J end by 2 bases, with 6 bases between. CDR3 size: 13 residues. Germline CDR1 and CDR2: MNHEY and SVGEGT. This specimen comes from a study of regulatory T cells in long-lasting Graves disease. Study context: Newly diagnosed Graves' patients took antithyroid drugs under 3 months. Study results and caveats: Sharing of public clonotypes was greater in persistent patients (roughly 2,900) than in new patients (966). Lower TCR diversity was seen in persistent Graves' patients than in newly diagnosed ones.

The same data also went into a second study, on T cells in Graves' hyperthyroidism and ophthalmopathy. Per that paper: Model output signaled ophthalmopathy a median approximately 6 months ahead of onset.

The clonotype was recovered from a young man with Graves disease. This sequence joins TRBV6-2 or TRBV6-3 and TRBJ2-1; a weak D match, TRBD1 (5 bases). The sample here was peripheral blood mononuclear cells (PBMCs), taken at new diagnosis, from a patient treated with antithyroid drugs. CDR3 sequence: CASSSDTYNEQFF. The CDR3 DNA follows: TGTGCCAGCAGTTCGGACACCTACAATGAGCAGTTCTTC.